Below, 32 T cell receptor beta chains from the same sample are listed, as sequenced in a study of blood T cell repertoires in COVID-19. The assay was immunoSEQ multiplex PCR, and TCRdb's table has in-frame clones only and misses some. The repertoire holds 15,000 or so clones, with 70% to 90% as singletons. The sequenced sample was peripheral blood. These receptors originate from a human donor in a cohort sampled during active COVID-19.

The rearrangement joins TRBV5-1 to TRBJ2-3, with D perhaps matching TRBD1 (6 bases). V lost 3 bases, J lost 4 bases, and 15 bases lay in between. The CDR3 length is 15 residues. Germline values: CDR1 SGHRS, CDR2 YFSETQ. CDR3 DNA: TGCGCCAGCAGCTCGGGGCAGGGGAATTCAGATACGCAGTATTTT. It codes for CASSSGQGNSDTQYF.

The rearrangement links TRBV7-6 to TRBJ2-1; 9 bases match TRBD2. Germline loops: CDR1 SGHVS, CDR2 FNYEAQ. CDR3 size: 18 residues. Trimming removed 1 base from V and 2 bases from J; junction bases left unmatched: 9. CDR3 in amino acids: CASSLVSSLAGPYNEQFF. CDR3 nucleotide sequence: TGTGCCAGCAGCTTAGTGTCGTCCCTAGCGGGGCCCTACAATGAGCAGTTCTTC.

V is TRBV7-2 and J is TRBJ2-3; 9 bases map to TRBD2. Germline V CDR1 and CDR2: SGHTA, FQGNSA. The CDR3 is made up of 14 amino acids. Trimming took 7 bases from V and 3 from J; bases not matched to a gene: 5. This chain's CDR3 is CASTISGGTDTQYF. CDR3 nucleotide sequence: TGTGCCAGCACTATTAGCGGGGGTACAGATACGCAGTATTTT.

CDR3 residues: CASSQSRGVPNTEAFF. The CDR3 DNA reads TGTGCCAGCAGCCAATCCAGAGGAGTCCCGAACACTGAAGCTTTCTTT. V gene TRBV3-1 (or the pseudogene TRBV3-2) combines with J gene TRBJ1-1; D uncertain. V was clipped by 2 bases and J by 1 base, with 14 bases between them. Germline CDR1 LGHDT, CDR2 YNNKEL (reference sequence). This CDR3 has 16 amino acids.

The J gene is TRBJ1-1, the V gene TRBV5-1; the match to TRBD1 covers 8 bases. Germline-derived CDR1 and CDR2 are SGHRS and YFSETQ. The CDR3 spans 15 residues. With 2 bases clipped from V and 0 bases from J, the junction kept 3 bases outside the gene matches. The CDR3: CASSFQGALNTEAFF. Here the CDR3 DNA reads TGCGCCAGCAGCTTTCAGGGGGCATTGAACACTGAAGCTTTCTTT.

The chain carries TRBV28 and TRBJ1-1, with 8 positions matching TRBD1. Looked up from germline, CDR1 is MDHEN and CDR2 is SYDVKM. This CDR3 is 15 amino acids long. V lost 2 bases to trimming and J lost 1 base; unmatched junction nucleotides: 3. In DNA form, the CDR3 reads TGTGCCAGCAGTTTAGACAGGGGTGGGAACACTGAAGCTTTCTTT. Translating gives CASSLDRGGNTEAFF.

The DNA of the CDR3 is TGTGCCAGCAGTCCAGCGGGGGGCAGGGGAAGCTATGGCTACACCTTC. This translates into CASSPAGGRGSYGYTF. The chain employs TRBV7-9 and TRBJ1-2; D is possibly TRBD1 (6 bases). The CDR3 runs 16 residues. V dropped 6 bases and J dropped 4 bases, with 21 bases sitting between them. Germline CDR1 SEHNR, CDR2 FQNEAQ (reference sequence). Complete variable domain (other parts from reference TRBV7-9 and TRBJ1-2): DTGVSQNPRHKITKRGQNVTFRCDPISEHNRLYWYRQTLGQGPEFLTYFQNEAQLEKSRLLSDRFSAERPKGSFSTLEIQRTEQGDSAMYLCASSPAGGRGSYGYTFGSGTRLTVV.

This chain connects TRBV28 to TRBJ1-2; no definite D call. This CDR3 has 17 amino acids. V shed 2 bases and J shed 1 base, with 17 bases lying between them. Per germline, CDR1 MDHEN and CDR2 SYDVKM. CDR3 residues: CASSLQSSSPLNYGYTF. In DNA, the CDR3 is TGTGCCAGCAGTTTACAAAGCTCCTCCCCTCTTAACTATGGCTACACCTTC.

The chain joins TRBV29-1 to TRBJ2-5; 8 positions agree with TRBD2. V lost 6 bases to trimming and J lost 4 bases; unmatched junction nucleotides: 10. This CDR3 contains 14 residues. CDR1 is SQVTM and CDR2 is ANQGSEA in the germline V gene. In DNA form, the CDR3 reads TGCAGCGTCCGTGGACTAGCCGATACAGAGACCCAGTACTTC. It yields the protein CSVRGLADTETQYF. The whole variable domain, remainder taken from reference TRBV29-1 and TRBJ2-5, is SAVISQKPSRDICQRGTSLTIQCQVDSQVTMMFWYRQQPGQSLTLIATANQGSEATYESGFVIDKFPISRPNLTFSTLTVSNMSPEDSSIYLCSVRGLADTETQYFGPGTRLLVL.

The CDR3 loop is CASSLKGRGKTGELFF. The CDR3 DNA is TGTGCCAGCAGTTTAAAGGGCAGGGGGAAAACCGGGGAGCTGTTTTTT. The rearrangement links TRBV27 to TRBJ2-2; 7 nucleotides align to TRBD1. The CDR3 has 16 residues. The trim removed 2 bases at V and 5 bases at J, leaving 8 bases unmatched. Germline assignment: CDR1 MNHEY and CDR2 SMNVEV (reference sequence).

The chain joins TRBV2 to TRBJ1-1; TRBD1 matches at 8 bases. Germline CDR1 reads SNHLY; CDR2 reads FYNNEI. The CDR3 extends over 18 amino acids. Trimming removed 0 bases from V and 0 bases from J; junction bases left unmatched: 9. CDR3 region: CASSEAPGRQGMNTEAFF. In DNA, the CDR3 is TGTGCCAGCAGTGAAGCGCCCGGTCGACAGGGGATGAACACTGAAGCTTTCTTT.

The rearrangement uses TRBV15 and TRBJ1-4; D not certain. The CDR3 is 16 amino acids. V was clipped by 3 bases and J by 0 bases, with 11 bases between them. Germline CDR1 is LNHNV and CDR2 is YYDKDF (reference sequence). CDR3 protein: CATSRPNTATNEKLFF. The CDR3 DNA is TGTGCCACCAGCAGGCCGAACACAGCAACTAATGAAAAACTGTTTTTT.

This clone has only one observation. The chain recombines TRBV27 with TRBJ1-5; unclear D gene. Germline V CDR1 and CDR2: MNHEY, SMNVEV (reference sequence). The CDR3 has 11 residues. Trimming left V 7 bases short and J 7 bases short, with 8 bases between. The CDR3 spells CASNPFQPQHF. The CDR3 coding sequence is TGTGCCAGCAATCCGTTCCAGCCCCAGCATTTT.

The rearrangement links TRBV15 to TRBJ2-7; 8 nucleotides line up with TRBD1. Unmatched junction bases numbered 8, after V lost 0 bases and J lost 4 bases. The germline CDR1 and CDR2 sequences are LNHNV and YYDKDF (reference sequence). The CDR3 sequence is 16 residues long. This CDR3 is CATSRDPVQGAYEQYF. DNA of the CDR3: TGTGCCACCAGCAGAGACCCGGTTCAGGGGGCATACGAGCAGTACTTC.

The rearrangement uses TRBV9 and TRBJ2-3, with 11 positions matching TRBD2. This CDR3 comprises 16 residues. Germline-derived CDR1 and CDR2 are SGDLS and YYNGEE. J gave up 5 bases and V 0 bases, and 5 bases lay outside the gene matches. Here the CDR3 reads CASSVVSGGAGDTQYF. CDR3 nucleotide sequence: TGTGCCAGCAGCGTAGTTAGCGGGGGGGCGGGAGATACGCAGTATTTT.

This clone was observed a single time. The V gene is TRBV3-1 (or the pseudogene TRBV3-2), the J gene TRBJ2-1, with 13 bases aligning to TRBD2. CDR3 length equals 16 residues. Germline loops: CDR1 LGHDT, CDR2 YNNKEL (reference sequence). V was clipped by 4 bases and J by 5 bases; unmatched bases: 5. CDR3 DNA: TGTGCCAGCAGCCGCTCTGGACTAGCGGGGGACAATGAGCAGTTCTTC. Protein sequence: CASSRSGLAGDNEQFF.

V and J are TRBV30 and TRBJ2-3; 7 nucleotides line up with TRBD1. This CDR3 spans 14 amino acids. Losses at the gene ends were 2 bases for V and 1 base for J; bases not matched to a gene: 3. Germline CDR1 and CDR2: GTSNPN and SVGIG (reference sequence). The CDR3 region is CAWSQGVGTDTQYF. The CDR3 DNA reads TGTGCCTGGAGTCAGGGGGTGGGCACAGATACGCAGTATTTT.

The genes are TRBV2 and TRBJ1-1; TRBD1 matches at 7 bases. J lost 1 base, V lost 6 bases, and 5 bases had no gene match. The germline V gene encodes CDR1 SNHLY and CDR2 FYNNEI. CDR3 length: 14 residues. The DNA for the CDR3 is TGTGCCAGCAGGACGGGACAGAGGAACACTGAAGCTTTCTTT. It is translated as CASRTGQRNTEAFF.

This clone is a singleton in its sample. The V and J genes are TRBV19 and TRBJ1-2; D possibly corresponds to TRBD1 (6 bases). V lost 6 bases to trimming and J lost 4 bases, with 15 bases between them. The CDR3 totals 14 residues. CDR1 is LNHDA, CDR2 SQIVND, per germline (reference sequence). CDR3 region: CASRPPGESYGYTF. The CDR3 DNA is TGTGCCAGTAGGCCCCCAGGGGAAAGCTATGGCTACACCTTC.

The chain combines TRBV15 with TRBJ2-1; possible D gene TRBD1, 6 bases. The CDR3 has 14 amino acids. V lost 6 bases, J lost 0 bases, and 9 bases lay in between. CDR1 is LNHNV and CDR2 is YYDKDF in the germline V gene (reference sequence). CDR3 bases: TGTGCCACCAGGACGGACAGCTCCTACAATGAGCAGTTCTTC. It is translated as CATRTDSSYNEQFF.

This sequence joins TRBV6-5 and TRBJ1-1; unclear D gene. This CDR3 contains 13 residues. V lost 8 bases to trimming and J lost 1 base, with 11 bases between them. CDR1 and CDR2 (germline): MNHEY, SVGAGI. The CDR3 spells CASGRAGNTEAFF. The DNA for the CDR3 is TGTGCCAGCGGGAGGGCGGGGAACACTGAAGCTTTCTTT.

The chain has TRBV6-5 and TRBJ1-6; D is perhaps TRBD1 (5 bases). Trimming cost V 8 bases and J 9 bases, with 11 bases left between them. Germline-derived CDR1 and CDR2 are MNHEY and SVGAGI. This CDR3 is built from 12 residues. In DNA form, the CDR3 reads TGTGCCAGCGCTCGGGGGAGTTCACCCCTCCACTTT. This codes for CASARGSSPLHF.

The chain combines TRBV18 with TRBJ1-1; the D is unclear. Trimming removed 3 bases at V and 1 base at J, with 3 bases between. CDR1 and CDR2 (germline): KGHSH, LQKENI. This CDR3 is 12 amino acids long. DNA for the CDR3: TGTGCCAGCTCACCCCGGAACACTGAAGCTTTCTTT. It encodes CASSPRNTEAFF. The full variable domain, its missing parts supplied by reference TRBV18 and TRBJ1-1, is NAGVMQNPRHLVRRRGQEARLRCSPMKGHSHVYWYRQLPEEGLKFMVYLQKENIIDESGMPKERFSAEFPKEGPSILRIQQVVRGDSAAYFCASSPRNTEAFFGQGTRLTVV.

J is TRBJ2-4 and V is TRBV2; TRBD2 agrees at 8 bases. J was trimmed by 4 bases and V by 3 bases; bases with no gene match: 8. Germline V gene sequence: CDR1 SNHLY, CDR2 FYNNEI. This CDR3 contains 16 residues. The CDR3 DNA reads TGTGCCAGCAGTGAGGAGAGCGGGGGCCTGAAAAACATTCAGTACTTC. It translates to CASSEESGGLKNIQYF.

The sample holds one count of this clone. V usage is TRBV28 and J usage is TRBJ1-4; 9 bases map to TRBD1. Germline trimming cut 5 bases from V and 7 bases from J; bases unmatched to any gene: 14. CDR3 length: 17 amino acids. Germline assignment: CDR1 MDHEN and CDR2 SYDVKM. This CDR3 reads CASSANHQQGALEKLFF. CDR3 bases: TGTGCCAGCAGTGCCAACCACCAACAGGGGGCGCTTGAAAAACTGTTTTTT.

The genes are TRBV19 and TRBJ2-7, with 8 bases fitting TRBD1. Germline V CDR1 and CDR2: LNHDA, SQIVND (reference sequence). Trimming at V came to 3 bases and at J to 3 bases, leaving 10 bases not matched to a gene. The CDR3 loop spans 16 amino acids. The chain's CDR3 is CASSITFGTGNYEQYF. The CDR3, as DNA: TGTGCCAGTAGTATCACCTTCGGGACAGGAAACTACGAGCAGTACTTC.

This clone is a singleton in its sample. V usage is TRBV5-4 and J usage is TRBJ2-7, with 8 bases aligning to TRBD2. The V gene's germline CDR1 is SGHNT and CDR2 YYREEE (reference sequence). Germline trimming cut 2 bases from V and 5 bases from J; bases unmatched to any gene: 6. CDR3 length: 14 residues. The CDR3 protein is CASSFSGGGDEQYF. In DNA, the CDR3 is TGTGCCAGCAGCTTCAGCGGGGGAGGCGACGAGCAGTACTTC.

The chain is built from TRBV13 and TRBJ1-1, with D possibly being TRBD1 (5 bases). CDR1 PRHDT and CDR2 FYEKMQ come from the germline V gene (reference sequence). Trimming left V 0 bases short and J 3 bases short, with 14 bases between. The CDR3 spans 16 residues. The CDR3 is CASSLGLTETYTEAFF. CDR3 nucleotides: TGTGCCAGCAGCTTAGGATTGACAGAGACTTACACTGAAGCTTTCTTT.

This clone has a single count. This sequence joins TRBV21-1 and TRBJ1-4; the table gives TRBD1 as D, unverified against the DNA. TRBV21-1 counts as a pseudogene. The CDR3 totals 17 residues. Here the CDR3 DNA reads TGTGCCAGCAGCAATGGGACAGGACTAAGATCTAATGAAAAACTGTTTTTT. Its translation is CASSNGTGLRSNEKLFF.

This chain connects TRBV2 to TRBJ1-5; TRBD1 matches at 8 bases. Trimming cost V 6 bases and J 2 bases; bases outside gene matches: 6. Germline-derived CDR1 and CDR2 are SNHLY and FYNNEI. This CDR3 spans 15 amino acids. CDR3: CASRPTGGGNQPQHF. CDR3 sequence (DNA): TGTGCCAGCAGGCCTACAGGGGGAGGCAATCAGCCCCAGCATTTT.

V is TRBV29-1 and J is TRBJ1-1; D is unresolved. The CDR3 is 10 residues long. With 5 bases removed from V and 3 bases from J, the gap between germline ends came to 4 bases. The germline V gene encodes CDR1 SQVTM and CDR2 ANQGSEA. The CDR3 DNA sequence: TGCAGCGTTCTCGACACTGAAGCTTTCTTT. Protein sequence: CSVLDTEAFF.

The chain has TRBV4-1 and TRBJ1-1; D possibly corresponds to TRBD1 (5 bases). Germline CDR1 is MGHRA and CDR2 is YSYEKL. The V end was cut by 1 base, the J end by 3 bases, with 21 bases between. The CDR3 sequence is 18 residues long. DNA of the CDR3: TGCGCCAGCAGCCAAGTAAATTTTATCGGGGGATTGGACACTGAAGCTTTCTTT. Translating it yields CASSQVNFIGGLDTEAFF.